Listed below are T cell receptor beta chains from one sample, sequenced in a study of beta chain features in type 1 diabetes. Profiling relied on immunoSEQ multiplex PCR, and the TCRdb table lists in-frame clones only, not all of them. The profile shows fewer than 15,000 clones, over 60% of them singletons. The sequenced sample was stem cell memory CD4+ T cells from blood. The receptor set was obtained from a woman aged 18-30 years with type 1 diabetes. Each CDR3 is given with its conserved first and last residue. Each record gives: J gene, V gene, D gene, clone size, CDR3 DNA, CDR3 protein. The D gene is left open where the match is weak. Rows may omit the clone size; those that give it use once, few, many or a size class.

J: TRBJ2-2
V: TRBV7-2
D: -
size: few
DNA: TGTGCCAGCAGCTTAGTGGGGGCTAGCGGTACAGTCACCGGGGAGCTGTTTTTT
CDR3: CASSLVGASGTVTGELFF

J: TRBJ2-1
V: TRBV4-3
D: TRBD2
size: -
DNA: TGCGCCAGCAGCCAAGACCCCTCCGGGGGGGGATACAATGAGCAGTTCTTC
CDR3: CASSQDPSGGGYNEQFF

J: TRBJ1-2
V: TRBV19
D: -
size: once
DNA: TGTGCCAGTAGTACACAGGGCAACTATGGCTACACCTTC
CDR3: CASSTQGNYGYTF

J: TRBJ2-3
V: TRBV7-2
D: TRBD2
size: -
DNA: TGTGCCAGCAGCGCACGACTAGCGTCTGGTAGAGATACGCAGTATTTT
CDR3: CASSARLASGRDTQYF

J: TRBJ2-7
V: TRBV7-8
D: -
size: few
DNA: TGTGCCAGCAGCTTAGTTGTAGCCTACGAGCAGTACTTC
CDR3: CASSLVVAYEQYF

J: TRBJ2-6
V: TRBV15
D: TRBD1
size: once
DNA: TGTGCCACCAGCAGGTCCCAACAGGGGGCTGGGGCCAACGTCCTGACTTTC
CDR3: CATSRSQQGAGANVLTF

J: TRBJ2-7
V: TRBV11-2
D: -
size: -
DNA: TGTGCCAGCAGCCCCCAGGGGGGTTCTCGGTACGAGCAGTACTTC
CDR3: CASSPQGGSRYEQYF

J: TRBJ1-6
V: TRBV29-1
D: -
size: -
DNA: TGCAGCGTTGCACTAGGCGGGAATTCACCCCTCCACTTT
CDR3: CSVALGGNSPLHF

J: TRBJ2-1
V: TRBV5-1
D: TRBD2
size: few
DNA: TGCGCCAGCAGCTTACAGCTAGCGGGGTCGAGCTATGAGCAGTTCTTC
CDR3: CASSLQLAGSSYEQFF

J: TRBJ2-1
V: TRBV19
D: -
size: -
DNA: TGTGCCAGTAGTATACTCTCCGGGTACAATGAGCAGTTCTTC
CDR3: CASSILSGYNEQFF

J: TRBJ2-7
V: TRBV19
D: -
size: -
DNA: TGTGCCAGTAACCCCGGGACATCATCCTACGAGCAGTACTTC
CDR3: CASNPGTSSYEQYF

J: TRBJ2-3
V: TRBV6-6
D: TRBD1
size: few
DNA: TGTGCCAGCAAGGACAGGGGAAAAGATACGCAGTATTTT
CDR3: CASKDRGKDTQYF

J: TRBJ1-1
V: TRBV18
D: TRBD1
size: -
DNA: TGTGCCAGCTCATCAGAAATAGGACAGGGGGCTGAAGCTTTCTTT
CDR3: CASSSEIGQGAEAFF

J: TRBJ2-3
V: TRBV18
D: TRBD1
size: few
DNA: TGTGCCAGCTCACCGCTAGACAGGGGAGGTAGCACAGATACGCAGTATTTT
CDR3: CASSPLDRGGSTDTQYF

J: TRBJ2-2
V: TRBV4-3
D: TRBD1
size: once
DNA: TGCGCCAGCAGCCAAGATCCAGACAGGGAGTCGGGCACCGGGGAGCTGTTTTTT
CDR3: CASSQDPDRESGTGELFF

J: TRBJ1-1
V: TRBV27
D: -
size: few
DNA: TGTGCCAGCAGGGCTATGGGGGGGGACACTGAAGCTTTCTTT
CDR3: CASRAMGGDTEAFF

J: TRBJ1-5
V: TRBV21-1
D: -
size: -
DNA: TGTGCCAGCAGCAAAGGAAAGAGGAGACAGGCCCTCAATCAGCCCCAGCATTTT
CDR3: CASSKGKRRQALNQPQHF

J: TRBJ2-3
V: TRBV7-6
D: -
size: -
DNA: TGTGCCAGCAGCTTAGGAGGCCGAGGGAGCACAGATACGCAGTATTTT
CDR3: CASSLGGRGSTDTQYF

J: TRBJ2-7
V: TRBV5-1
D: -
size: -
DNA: TGCGCCAGCAGCTTGGCTCCGGGTACGGGCTACGAGCAGTACTTC
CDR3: CASSLAPGTGYEQYF

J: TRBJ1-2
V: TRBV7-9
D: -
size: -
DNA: TGTGCCAGCAGCGGTTTACTCGTAGGGGACACTTACTATGGCTACACCTTC
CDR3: CASSGLLVGDTYYGYTF

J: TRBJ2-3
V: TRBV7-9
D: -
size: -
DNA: TGTGCCAGCAGCTTAGCGGGGGGTGCTACAGATACGCAGTATTTT
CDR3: CASSLAGGATDTQYF

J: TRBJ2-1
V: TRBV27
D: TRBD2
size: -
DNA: TGTGCCAGCAGTTCGCCACTTACTAGCGGGGGATTCCATGAGCAGTTCTTC
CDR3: CASSSPLTSGGFHEQFF

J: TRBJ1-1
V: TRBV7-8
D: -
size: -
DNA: TGTGCCAGCAGTCCATCAGGCACTGAAGCTTTCTTT
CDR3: CASSPSGTEAFF

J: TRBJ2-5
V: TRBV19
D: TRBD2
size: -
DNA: TGTGCCAGTAGTATTCCCTCCCCTTCTCCGGGGGGGAAGGAGACCCAGTACTTC
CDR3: CASSIPSPSPGGKETQYF

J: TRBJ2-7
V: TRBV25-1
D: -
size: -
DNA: TGTGCCAGCTCGGACTCTGGCCCGGGGAGAGGCGAGCAGTACTTC
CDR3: CASSDSGPGRGEQYF

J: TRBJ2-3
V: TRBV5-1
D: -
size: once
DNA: TGCGCCAGCATGCAGAGCACAGATACGCAGTATTTT
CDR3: CASMQSTDTQYF

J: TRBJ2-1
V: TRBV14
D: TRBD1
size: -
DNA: TGTGCCAGCAGCCAAGTCACAGGGGGCACTTACAATGAGCAGTTCTTC
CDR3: CASSQVTGGTYNEQFF

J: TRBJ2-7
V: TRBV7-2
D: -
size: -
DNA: TGTGCCAGCAGCTTAGGGCCGAACTACGAGCAGTACTTC
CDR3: CASSLGPNYEQYF

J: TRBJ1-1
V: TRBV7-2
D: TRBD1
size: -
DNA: TGTGCCAGCAGCCGGGACAGGAACACTGAAGCTTTCTTT
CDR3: CASSRDRNTEAFF

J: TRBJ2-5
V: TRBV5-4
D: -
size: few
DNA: TGTGCCAGCACCCCCCCCGGGAGTTCAGGGGAGACCCAGTACTTC
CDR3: CASTPPGSSGETQYF

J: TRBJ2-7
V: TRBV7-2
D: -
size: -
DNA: TGTGCCAGCACCGTCGACACGGGGAGCTCCTACGAGCAGTACTTC
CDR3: CASTVDTGSSYEQYF

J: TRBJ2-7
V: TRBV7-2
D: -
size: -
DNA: TGTGCCAGCAGCTTAGCACTACGGTCCTACGAGCAGTACTTC
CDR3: CASSLALRSYEQYF

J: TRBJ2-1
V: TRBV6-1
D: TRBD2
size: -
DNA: TGTGCCAGCAGTGTCCGGGAGGGCCTTATAAGGGAGCAGTTCTTC
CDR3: CASSVREGLIREQFF

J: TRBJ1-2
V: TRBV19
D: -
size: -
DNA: TGTGCCAGTAAAAGTACGGAGACAGACTATGGCTACACCTTC
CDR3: CASKSTETDYGYTF

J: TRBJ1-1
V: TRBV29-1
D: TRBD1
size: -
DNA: TGCAGCGTTAGGGGACAGGGGAACACTGAAGCTTTCTTT
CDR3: CSVRGQGNTEAFF

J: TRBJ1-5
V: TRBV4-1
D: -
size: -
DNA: TGCGCCAGCAGCCAAGAAGGGGGTTTTGTGTCCATTGGCAATCAGCCCCAGCATTTT
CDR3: CASSQEGGFVSIGNQPQHF

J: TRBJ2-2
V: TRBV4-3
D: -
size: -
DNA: TGCGCCAGCAGCCAAGGCCAGGCGAGGGACACCGGGGAGCTGTTTTTT
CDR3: CASSQGQARDTGELFF

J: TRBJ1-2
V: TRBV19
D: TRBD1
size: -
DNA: TGTGCCACTGCCGGCAGGGGGCCTTATGGCTACACCTTC
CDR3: CATAGRGPYGYTF

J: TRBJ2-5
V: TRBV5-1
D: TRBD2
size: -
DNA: TGCGCCAGCTCTCCCCGGGACGGGGGGGCTGAAGAGACCCAGTACTTC
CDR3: CASSPRDGGAEETQYF

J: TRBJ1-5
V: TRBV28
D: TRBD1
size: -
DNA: TGTGCCAGCAGTTCGCCCGGGACAGGGCATCAGCCCCAGCATTTT
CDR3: CASSSPGTGHQPQHF

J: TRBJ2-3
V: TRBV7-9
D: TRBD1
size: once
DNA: TGTGCCAGCAGCTTGGGGACAGTGAGCACAGATACGCAGTATTTT
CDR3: CASSLGTVSTDTQYF

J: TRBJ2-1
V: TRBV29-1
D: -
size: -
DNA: TGCAGCGTTGATCCGGGCAATGAGCAGTTCTTC
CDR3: CSVDPGNEQFF

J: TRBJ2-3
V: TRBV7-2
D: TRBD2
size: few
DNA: TGTGCCAGCAGCCGGGGGGGGGCCGTGGATACGCAGTATTTT
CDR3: CASSRGGAVDTQYF

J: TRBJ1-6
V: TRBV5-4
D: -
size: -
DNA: TGTGCCAGCAGCTTGGGAGGTAGCTCACCCCTCCACTTT
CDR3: CASSLGGSSPLHF

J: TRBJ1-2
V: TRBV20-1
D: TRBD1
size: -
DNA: TGCAGTGCTATGGGACAGATAGTCTACACCTTC
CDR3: CSAMGQIVYTF

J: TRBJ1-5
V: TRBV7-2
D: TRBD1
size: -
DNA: TGTGCCAGCAGCCCCAGAACAGGGGAACAGCCCCAGCATTTT
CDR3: CASSPRTGEQPQHF

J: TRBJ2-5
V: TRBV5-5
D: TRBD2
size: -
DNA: TGTGCCAGCAGCTGGGGTAATGGCGGGGGGGTCCGAGAGACCCAGTACTTC
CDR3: CASSWGNGGGVRETQYF

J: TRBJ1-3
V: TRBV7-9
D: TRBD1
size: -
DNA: TGTGCCAGCAGCTCTCGACAGGGAAATGGAAACACCATATATTTT
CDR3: CASSSRQGNGNTIYF

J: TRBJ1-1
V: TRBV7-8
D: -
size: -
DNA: TGTGCCAGCAGCCCGGTACAGGGGAACACTGAAGCTTTCTTT
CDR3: CASSPVQGNTEAFF

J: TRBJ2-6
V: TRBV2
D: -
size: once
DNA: TGTGCCAGCAGTGAATTCGATAGCTTTGGGGCCAACGTCCTGACTTTC
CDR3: CASSEFDSFGANVLTF

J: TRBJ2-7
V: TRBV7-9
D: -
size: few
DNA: TGTGCCAGCAGGCCGCCAGGGGCTTCGGTTGAGCAGTACTTC
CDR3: CASRPPGASVEQYF

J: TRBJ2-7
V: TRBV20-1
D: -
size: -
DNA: TGCAGTGCCGCGGACTACGAGCAGTACTTC
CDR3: CSAADYEQYF

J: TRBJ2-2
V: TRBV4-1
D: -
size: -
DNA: TGCGCCAGCAGCCCCCGAAGGTCAGGACAAAACACCGGGGAGCTGTTTTTT
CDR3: CASSPRRSGQNTGELFF